The clone carrying this T cell receptor (beta chain) was observed a handful of times. Antigen: not known. Trimming removed 1 base at V and 9 bases at J, with 7 bases between. Germline CDR1 is SEHNR and CDR2 is FQNEAQ (reference sequence). There are 12 residues in the CDR3. From the RT-PCR reads, TCRdb called clonotypes with MiXCR, one entry per CDR3 protein. This sample has about 520,000 distinct CDR3 sequences, with 6% to 9% found just once. The sample is drawn from a study of response to subunit inactivated influenza vaccine. General observations from the study: The authors suggested that few new T cells are recruited per seasonal influenza vaccination.

The sequence was collected from a man aged 50-75 years who received an inactivated influenza vaccine. The source was PBMCs from blood, collected less than 25 months after vaccination. The chain joins TRBV7-9 to TRBJ1-5; D call uncertain. Here the CDR3 reads CASSLEGGPQHF. The CDR3 nucleotides read TGTGCCAGCAGCTTAGAGGGAGGGCCCCAGCATTTT.